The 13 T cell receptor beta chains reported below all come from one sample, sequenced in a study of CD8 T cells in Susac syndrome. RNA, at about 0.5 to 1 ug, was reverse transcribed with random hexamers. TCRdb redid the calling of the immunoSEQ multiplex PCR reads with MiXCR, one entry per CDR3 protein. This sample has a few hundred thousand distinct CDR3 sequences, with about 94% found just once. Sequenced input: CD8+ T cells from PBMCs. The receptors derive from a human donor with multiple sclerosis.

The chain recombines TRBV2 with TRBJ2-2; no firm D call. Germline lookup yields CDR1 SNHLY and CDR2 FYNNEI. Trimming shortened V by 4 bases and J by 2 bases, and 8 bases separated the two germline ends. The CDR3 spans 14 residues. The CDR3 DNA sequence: TGTGCCAGCAGTGCCACCCTTAACACCGGGGAGCTGTTTTTT. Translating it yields CASSATLNTGELFF.

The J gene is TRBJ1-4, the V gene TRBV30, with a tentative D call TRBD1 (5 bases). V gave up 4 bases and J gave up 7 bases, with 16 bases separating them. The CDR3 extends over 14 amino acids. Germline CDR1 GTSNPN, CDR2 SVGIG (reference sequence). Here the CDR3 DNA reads TGTGCCTGGAACGGAGGGGAGTGGGGTGAAAAACTGTTTTTT. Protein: CAWNGGEWGEKLFF. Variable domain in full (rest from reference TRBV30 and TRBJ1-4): SQTIHQWPATLVQPVGSPLSLECTVEGTSNPNLYWYRQAAGRGLQLLFYSVGIGQISSEVPQNLSASRPQDRQFILSSKKLLLSDSGFYLCAWNGGEWGEKLFFGSGTQLSVL.

The CDR3 bases are TGTGCCAGCAGGCCCGGGGCAGATACGCAGTATTTT. Amino acids: CASRPGADTQYF. This chain links TRBV7-2 with TRBJ2-3; possible D gene TRBD2, 5 bases. The CDR3 has 12 amino acids. Looked up from germline, CDR1 is SGHTA and CDR2 is FQGNSA. V was pared by 6 bases and J by 4 bases, with 8 bases between. Using reference TRBV7-2 and TRBJ2-3 for the parts outside the CDR3, the full variable domain is GAGVSQSPSNKVTEKGKDVELRCDPISGHTALYWYRQSLGQGLEFLIYFQGNSAPDKSGLPSDRFSAERTGGSVSTLTIQRTQQEDSAVYLCASRPGADTQYFGPGTRLTVL.

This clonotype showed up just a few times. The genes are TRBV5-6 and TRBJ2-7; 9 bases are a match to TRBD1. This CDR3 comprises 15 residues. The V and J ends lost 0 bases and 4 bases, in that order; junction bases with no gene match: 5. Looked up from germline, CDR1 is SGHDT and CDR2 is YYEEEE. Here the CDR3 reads CASSLGGQGSYEQYF. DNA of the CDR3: TGTGCCAGCAGCTTGGGCGGACAGGGGAGTTACGAGCAGTACTTC.

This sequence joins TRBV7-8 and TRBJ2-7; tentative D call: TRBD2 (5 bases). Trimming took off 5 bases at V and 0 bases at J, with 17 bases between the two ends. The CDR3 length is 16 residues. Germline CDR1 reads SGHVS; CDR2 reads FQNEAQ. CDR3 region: CASSLPGVGSSYEQYF. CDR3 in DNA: TGTGCCAGCAGCCTCCCTGGCGTTGGGAGCTCCTACGAGCAGTACTTC.

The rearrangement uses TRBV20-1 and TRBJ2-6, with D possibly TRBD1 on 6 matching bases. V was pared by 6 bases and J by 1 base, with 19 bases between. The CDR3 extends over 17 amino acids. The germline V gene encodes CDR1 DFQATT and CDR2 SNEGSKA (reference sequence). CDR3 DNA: TGCAGTGCCTGGGGGAACAGGGCCCAATCTGGGGCCAACGTCCTGACTTTC. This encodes CSAWGNRAQSGANVLTF.

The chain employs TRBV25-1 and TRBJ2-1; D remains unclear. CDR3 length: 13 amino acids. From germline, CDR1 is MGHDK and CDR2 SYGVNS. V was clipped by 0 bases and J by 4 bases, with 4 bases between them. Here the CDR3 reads CASSEYKYNEQFF. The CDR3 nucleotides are TGTGCCAGCAGTGAATACAAGTACAATGAGCAGTTCTTC.

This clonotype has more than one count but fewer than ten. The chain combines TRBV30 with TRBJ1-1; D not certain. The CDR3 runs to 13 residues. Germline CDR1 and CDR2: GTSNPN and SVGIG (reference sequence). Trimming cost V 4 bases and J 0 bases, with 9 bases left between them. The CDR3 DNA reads TGTGCCTGGAAAGCAGCTTTGAACACTGAAGCTTTCTTT. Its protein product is CAWKAALNTEAFF.

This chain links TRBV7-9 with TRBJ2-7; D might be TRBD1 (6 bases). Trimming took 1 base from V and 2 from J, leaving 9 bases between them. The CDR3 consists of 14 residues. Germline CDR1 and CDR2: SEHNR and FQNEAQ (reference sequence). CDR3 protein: CASSLGDMTYEQYF. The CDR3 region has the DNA TGTGCCAGCAGCTTAGGGGACATGACCTACGAGCAGTACTTC.

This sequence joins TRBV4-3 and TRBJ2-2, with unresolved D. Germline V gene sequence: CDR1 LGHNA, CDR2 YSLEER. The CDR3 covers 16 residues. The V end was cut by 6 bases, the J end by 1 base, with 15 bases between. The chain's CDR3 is CASRQQASGNTGELFF. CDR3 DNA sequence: TGCGCCAGCAGGCAACAAGCCTCGGGGAACACCGGGGAGCTGTTTTTT.

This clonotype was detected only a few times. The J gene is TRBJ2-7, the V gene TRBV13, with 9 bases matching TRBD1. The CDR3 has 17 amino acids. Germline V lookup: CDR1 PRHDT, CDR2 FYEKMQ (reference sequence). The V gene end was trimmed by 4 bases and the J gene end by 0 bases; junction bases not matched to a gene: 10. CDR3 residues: CASSSPGQGFSSYEQYF. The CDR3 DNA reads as TGTGCCAGCAGCTCTCCGGGACAGGGATTCAGCTCCTACGAGCAGTACTTC.

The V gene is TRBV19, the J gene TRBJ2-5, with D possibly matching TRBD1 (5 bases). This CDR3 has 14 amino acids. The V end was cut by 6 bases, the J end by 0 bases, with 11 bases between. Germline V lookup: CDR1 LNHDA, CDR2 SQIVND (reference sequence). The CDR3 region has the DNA TGTGCCAGTAGCGGAACAGGTCACCAAGAGACCCAGTACTTC. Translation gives CASSGTGHQETQYF.

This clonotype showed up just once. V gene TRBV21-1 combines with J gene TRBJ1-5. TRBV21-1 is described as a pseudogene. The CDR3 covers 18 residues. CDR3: CASSMKAGDPRQYQPQHF. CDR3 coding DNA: TGTGCCAGCAGCATGAAGGCCGGAGATCCGCGGCAATATCAGCCCCAGCATTTT.